Listed below are T cell receptor beta chains from one sample, sequenced in a study of T cells in Graves' hyperthyroidism and ophthalmopathy. TCRdb analysed the multiplex PCR reads with MiXCR anew, one entry per CDR3 protein. The table lists 300,000 to 450,000 distinct CDR3 sequences, around 16% of them singletons. The sequenced material came from blood. Receptors originate from a young woman with Graves' hyperthyroidism that later progressed to Graves' ophthalmopathy. CDR3s include the opening cysteine and the closing phenylalanine or tryptophan. The D gene is left open where the match is weak. Size is omitted from some rows. Given values are once, few, many or a class for expanded clones.

>TRBJ2-7|many|TRBV20-1|NA
TGCAGTGCTACGACGTTGAGCTCCTACGAGCAGTACTTC
CSATTLSSYEQYF
>TRBJ2-1|many|TRBV20-1|NA
TGCAGTGCCCAGAGTTGGGGGCGACTTGAGCAGTTCTTC
CSAQSWGRLEQFF
>TRBJ2-1|many|TRBV20-1|NA
TGCAGTGCCGGGACGGACGCCGGTTACAATGAGCAGTTCTTC
CSAGTDAGYNEQFF
>TRBJ2-5|many|TRBV12-3/TRBV12-4|NA
TGTGCCAGCAGTTTTCGGAACCAAGAGACCCAGTACTTC
CASSFRNQETQYF
>TRBJ2-1|many|TRBV7-9|NA
TGTGCCAGCAGCTCTCACACGCGGGTCGGCAATGAGCAGTTCTTC
CASSSHTRVGNEQFF
>TRBJ1-2|many|TRBV28|TRBD1
TGTGCCAGCAGTCACACGACGATCGGACAGGCCATCTATGGCTACACCTTC
CASSHTTIGQAIYGYTF
>TRBJ2-1|many|TRBV13|NA
TGTGCCAGCAGAACCCGACAGAAAGGAGAGGTCGAGCAGTTCTTC
CASRTRQKGEVEQFF
>TRBJ2-7|many|TRBV9|NA
TGTGCCAGCAGCGTAGGCCCAGGCAGGGCCCACTCCTACGAGCAGTACTTC
CASSVGPGRAHSYEQYF
>TRBJ2-2|few|TRBV27|NA
TGTGCCAGCACAGGGAGTGGGGAGCTGTTTTTT
CASTGSGELFF
>TRBJ2-5|many|TRBV7-8|NA
TGTGCCAGCATGAGGGGAGAGACCCAGTACTTC
CASMRGETQYF
>TRBJ2-3|many|TRBV9|TRBD1
TGTGCCAGCAGCCTCAGGGGGCGAAGCACAGATACGCAGTATTTT
CASSLRGRSTDTQYF
>TRBJ2-5|many|TRBV11-2|TRBD2
TGTGCCAGCAGCCTGGGACTAGCGTATCAAGAGACCCAGTACTTC
CASSLGLAYQETQYF
>TRBJ2-5|many|TRBV7-9|NA
TGTGCCAGCAGCTTACCGCAGGCGGACCAAGAGACCCAGTACTTC
CASSLPQADQETQYF
>TRBJ2-1|many|TRBV12-3/TRBV12-4|TRBD2
TGTGCCAGCAGCCCACTAGCGGGAGGACTCAATGAGCAGTTCTTC
CASSPLAGGLNEQFF
>TRBJ2-5|few|TRBV7-9|NA
TGTGCCAACAGCTCTAGGACGGAAGAGACCCAGTACTTC
CANSSRTEETQYF
>TRBJ2-7|many|TRBV28|TRBD1
TGTGCCAGCAGTTTAACAGGGGCAGCCTACGAGCAGTACTTC
CASSLTGAAYEQYF
>TRBJ2-6|NA|TRBV30|NA
TGTGCCTGGAGTGTCTGGGGGGCCAACGTCCTGACTTTC
CAWSVWGANVLTF
>TRBJ1-1|many|TRBV11-3|NA
TGTGCCAGCAGCTTAATGGGAGGGGAGAGTGAAGCTTTCTTT
CASSLMGGESEAFF
>TRBJ1-5|many|TRBV20-1|NA
TGCAGTGCTAGAAGGTGGGGGGTTCAGCCCCAGCATTTT
CSARRWGVQPQHF
>TRBJ2-3|NA|TRBV4-1|NA
TGCGCCAGCAGCCAACTACCGGGGCCCTTCACAGATACGCAGTATTTT
CASSQLPGPFTDTQYF
>TRBJ2-1|few|TRBV19|NA
TGTGCCAGTAGTTCCCCCCCCCGGAGTTTGGGTACATCTGAGCAGTTCTTC
CASSSPPRSLGTSEQFF
>TRBJ2-5|many|TRBV7-4|TRBD1
TGTGCCAGCAGTCGTCCGGGACAGGGCGAAGAGACCCAGTACTTC
CASSRPGQGEETQYF
>TRBJ2-7|few|TRBV20-1|NA
TGCAGTGCTAGAGCTCCATGGGCCTACGAGCAGTACTTC
CSARAPWAYEQYF
>TRBJ2-3|many|TRBV7-2|TRBD2
TGCGCCAGCAGCTCCGGGACTAGCGGGAGCACAGATACGCAGTATTTT
CASSSGTSGSTDTQYF
>TRBJ2-1|NA|TRBV7-8|TRBD1
TGTGCCAGCAGCCGGACAGGGGGGAAAAATGAGCAGTTCTTC
CASSRTGGKNEQFF
>TRBJ2-1|many|TRBV7-8|NA
TGTGCCAGCAGCTTAGTTGGGGATGGGAAGAATGAGCAGTTCTTC
CASSLVGDGKNEQFF
>TRBJ1-1|NA|TRBV20-1|TRBD1
TGCAGTGCTAGAGATAGGACAGGGGATCTCACAGCTTTCTTT
CSARDRTGDLTAFF
>TRBJ2-3|many|TRBV2|NA
TGTGCCAGCAGTGAAGTTGATGATACGCAGTATTTT
CASSEVDDTQYF
>TRBJ2-7|many|TRBV18|TRBD2
TGTGCCAGCTCACCACGGGCGGGAGTCGACGAGCAGTACTTC
CASSPRAGVDEQYF
>TRBJ1-2|few|TRBV27|TRBD1
TGTGCCAGCAGTTTACAGGGGGACTATGGCTACACCTTC
CASSLQGDYGYTF
>TRBJ2-3|many|TRBV5-4|NA
TGTGCCAGCAGCTTGCATCCGGTTAGCACAGATACGCAGTATTTT
CASSLHPVSTDTQYF
>TRBJ2-1|many|TRBV3-1|NA
TGTGCCAGCAGCCAAGTGCCAGGGGTCAATGAGCAGTTCTTC
CASSQVPGVNEQFF
>TRBJ2-7|many|TRBV28|NA
TGTGCCAGCAGTCCATCGGGACGGGGCTCCTACGAGCAGTACTTC
CASSPSGRGSYEQYF
>TRBJ2-6|many|TRBV5-1|TRBD1
TGCGCCAGCAGCTTGTACAGGGGATTTGCCAACGTCCTGACTTTC
CASSLYRGFANVLTF
>TRBJ2-1|NA|TRBV15|TRBD2
TGTGCCTCCTCAGGTACTAGCGGGAGACGCGATGAGCAGTTCTTC
CASSGTSGRRDEQFF
>TRBJ2-1|many|TRBV10-3|TRBD1
TGTGCCATCAGAGGACAGGTCCACAATGAGCAGTTCTTC
CAIRGQVHNEQFF
>TRBJ1-6|many|TRBV6-6|NA
TGTGCCAGCAGTTACACAGGGTTCGGTGATTCACCCCTCCACTTT
CASSYTGFGDSPLHF
>TRBJ2-2|NA|TRBV19|NA
TGTGCCAGTAGTATAGAGGGAGGACGGAACACCGGGGAGCTGTTTTTT
CASSIEGGRNTGELFF
>TRBJ1-3|many|TRBV30|NA
TGTGCCTGGAGTGGGGGAAACACCATATATTTT
CAWSGGNTIYF
>TRBJ2-2|many|TRBV6-5|NA
TGTGCCAGCAGTTACGGGCAAAGCGCCGTTGACACCGGGGAGCTGTTTTTT
CASSYGQSAVDTGELFF
>TRBJ2-1|NA|TRBV6-2/TRBV6-3|NA
TGTGCCAGCAGTTACTCGAAAACAGGGACGATAAATGAGCAGTTCTTC
CASSYSKTGTINEQFF